This T cell receptor (beta chain) was obtained from a study of control samples from healthy donors and cancer patients. V gave up 0 bases and J gave up 8 bases, with 8 bases separating them. CDR1 SGHRS and CDR2 YFSETQ come from the germline V gene. CDR3 length: 12 amino acids. Some clones are missing from TCRdb's copy, which holds only in-frame ones; the method was immunoSEQ multiplex PCR. The data contain under 85,000 clones, more than 80% of them singletons. This TCR came from a woman between 45 and 60 years old with lung cancer. V is TRBV5-1 and J is TRBJ1-1; D gene uncertain. The sequenced sample was PBMCs. CDR3 sequence: CASSLDSPEAFF. The CDR3 region has the DNA TGCGCCAGCAGCTTGGATTCCCCGGAAGCTTTCTTT.